This paragraph reports one T cell receptor beta chain. The data were obtained in a study of blood T cell repertoires in COVID-19. Study information: Acute-phase and convalescent COVID-19 samples originated in the United States, Italy and Spain. T cells, B-cell-depleted T cells, or PBMCs supplied cDNA or gDNA.

Sequencing used immunoSEQ multiplex PCR; TCRdb keeps in-frame clones, though not all of them. The sample has approximately 240,000 clones, approximately 82% seen once. Germline V CDR1 and CDR2: SGDLS, YYNGEE. This CDR3 contains 14 residues. V lost 4 bases and J lost 0, with 10 bases in between. Sequenced input: peripheral blood. This clonotype was obtained from an elderly woman with active or convalescent COVID-19. V gene TRBV9 combines with J gene TRBJ1-2, with D uncertain. The CDR3 loop is CASSRDTSNYGYTF. The CDR3 DNA reads TGTGCCAGCAGCCGAGACACCTCTAACTATGGCTACACCTTC.